Listed below are T cell receptor beta chains from one sample, sequenced in a study of cytomegalovirus exposure and HLA in healthy donors. Some clones are missing from TCRdb's copy, which holds only in-frame ones; the method was immunoSEQ multiplex PCR. The data show roughly 120,000 clones, 15% seen once. Sequencing used PBMCs. Receptors were obtained from a woman between 18 and 29 years old in good health and CMV-seronegative. Both conserved end residues are part of each CDR3. Fields, in order: clone size, J gene, V gene, D gene, CDR3 DNA, CDR3 protein. D genes are given only for firm matches. Clone size is shown for a subset of rows, as once, few, many or a class of expanded clone.

size: few
J: TRBJ1-1
V: TRBV27
D: TRBD1
DNA: TGTGCCAGCAGTCCTCAGACACAGGGGCCCTTGAACACTGAAGCTTTCTTT
CDR3: CASSPQTQGPLNTEAFF

size: few
J: TRBJ1-5
V: TRBV28
D: .
DNA: TGTGCCAGCAGTCCTGGGTCGAGGGTGAGGAATCAGCCCCAGCATTTT
CDR3: CASSPGSRVRNQPQHF

size: .
J: TRBJ2-6
V: TRBV10-3
D: TRBD1
DNA: TGTGCCATCAGGCCTGGGACAGGGTCAGCTGGGGCCAACGTCCTGACTTTC
CDR3: CAIRPGTGSAGANVLTF

size: few
J: TRBJ1-1
V: TRBV7-8
D: TRBD1
DNA: TGTGCCAGCAGATCCGGGACAGGGCCGTCAGCTTTCTTT
CDR3: CASRSGTGPSAFF

size: .
J: TRBJ2-1
V: TRBV7-9
D: TRBD2
DNA: TGTGCCAGCAGCTTAGAGGTAGCGGGGGGCCCTCGGCAGTTCTTC
CDR3: CASSLEVAGGPRQFF

size: .
J: TRBJ1-2
V: TRBV14
D: .
DNA: TGTGCCAGCAGCGGGCAAGACTATGGCTACACCTTC
CDR3: CASSGQDYGYTF

size: .
J: TRBJ1-5
V: TRBV4-1
D: TRBD1
DNA: TGCGCCAGCGCAACCGAAAGAACAGGGGGTGATCAGCCCCAGCATTTT
CDR3: CASATERTGGDQPQHF

size: few
J: TRBJ1-6
V: TRBV30
D: .
DNA: TGTGCCTGGAGTACACAGTATAATTCACCCCTCCACTTT
CDR3: CAWSTQYNSPLHF

size: few
J: TRBJ1-5
V: TRBV30
D: .
DNA: TGTGCCTGGAGTGTACTAGATCAGCCCCAGCATTTT
CDR3: CAWSVLDQPQHF

size: few
J: TRBJ2-5
V: TRBV2
D: TRBD2
DNA: TGTGCCAGCAAACAAACTTCGGGGGGAGAGACCCAGTACTTC
CDR3: CASKQTSGGETQYF

size: few
J: TRBJ1-1
V: TRBV9
D: .
DNA: TGTGCCAGCAGCCCGCCAGGGTACACTGAAGCTTTCTTT
CDR3: CASSPPGYTEAFF

size: .
J: TRBJ1-3
V: TRBV7-9
D: .
DNA: TGTGCCAGCAGCCCTCCGGTCCTAAACACCATATATTTT
CDR3: CASSPPVLNTIYF

size: few
J: TRBJ1-4
V: TRBV18
D: TRBD1
DNA: TGTGCCAGCTCTGCAGGGGGAGAGACTGAAAAACTGTTTTTT
CDR3: CASSAGGETEKLFF

size: few
J: TRBJ2-5
V: TRBV10-3
D: .
DNA: TGTGCCATCAGTGAGTCGACAGGAAGCATAAAAATGGAGACCCAGTACTTC
CDR3: CAISESTGSIKMETQYF

size: few
J: TRBJ1-2
V: TRBV30
D: TRBD1
DNA: TGTGCCTGGAGGGGACAGCATGGCTACACCTTC
CDR3: CAWRGQHGYTF

size: few
J: TRBJ1-1
V: TRBV7-9
D: .
DNA: TGTGCCAGCAGCTTAGATTGGCAGGTTAACCTGAACACTGAAGCTTTCTTT
CDR3: CASSLDWQVNLNTEAFF

size: few
J: TRBJ1-1
V: TRBV13
D: TRBD1
DNA: TGTGCCAGCAGCCGTGGACAGGGACCGAACACTGAAGCTTTCTTT
CDR3: CASSRGQGPNTEAFF

size: .
J: TRBJ2-2
V: TRBV7-6
D: .
DNA: TGTGCCAGCCGGGGGGCAGCTAACACCGGGGAGCTGTTTTTT
CDR3: CASRGAANTGELFF

size: few
J: TRBJ1-5
V: TRBV27
D: TRBD1
DNA: TGTGCCAGCAGTATGCGACAGGGGATCAATCAGCCCCAGCATTTT
CDR3: CASSMRQGINQPQHF

size: few
J: TRBJ1-2
V: TRBV11-2
D: TRBD1
DNA: TGTGCCAGCAGCTTAATCGACAGGGGAAAAGGCTACACCTTC
CDR3: CASSLIDRGKGYTF

size: .
J: TRBJ1-3
V: TRBV5-6
D: .
DNA: TGTGCCAGCAGCTTGGTAAGACAGACCTCTGGAAACACCATATATTTT
CDR3: CASSLVRQTSGNTIYF

size: few
J: TRBJ1-2
V: TRBV29-1
D: TRBD1
DNA: TGCAGCGTTGCCTCTACGGGACAGAGCTATGGCTACACCTTC
CDR3: CSVASTGQSYGYTF

size: few
J: TRBJ1-2
V: TRBV19
D: .
DNA: TGTGCCAGTATCGCAAGGAGCCGATGCTATGGCTACACCTTC
CDR3: CASIARSRCYGYTF

size: .
J: TRBJ1-5
V: TRBV7-9
D: .
DNA: TGTGCCAGCAGCTTAGGGGACTTGAGCGATCAGCCCCAGCATTTT
CDR3: CASSLGDLSDQPQHF

size: few
J: TRBJ2-4
V: TRBV27
D: .
DNA: TGTGCCAGCGGAACAGGACAGCGTAAAAACATTCAGTACTTC
CDR3: CASGTGQRKNIQYF

size: few
J: TRBJ1-6
V: TRBV4-2
D: .
DNA: TGTGCCAGCAGCCAAGAGGGAGCCTCGAGCTCCTATAATTCACCCCTCCACTTT
CDR3: CASSQEGASSSYNSPLHF

size: .
J: TRBJ2-1
V: TRBV15
D: .
DNA: TGTGCCACCAGCAGCGTAGACAATGAGCAGTTCTTC
CDR3: CATSSVDNEQFF

size: .
J: TRBJ2-2
V: TRBV9
D: .
DNA: TGTGCCAGCAGCGTAGGTGGAGGACGGGAAACCGGGGAGCTGTTTTTT
CDR3: CASSVGGGRETGELFF

size: .
J: TRBJ2-7
V: TRBV6-1
D: TRBD2
DNA: TGTGCCAGCAGTGCAAGCTCCTCCAGCGGGGGAGGAGGATCCTACGAGCAGTACTTC
CDR3: CASSASSSSGGGGSYEQYF

size: few
J: TRBJ2-7
V: TRBV30
D: TRBD2
DNA: TGTGCCTGGAGTCACAGGGCTATAGGGGGGCTAGCGGGTGGCTACGAGCAGTACTTC
CDR3: CAWSHRAIGGLAGGYEQYF

size: few
J: TRBJ1-1
V: TRBV7-9
D: .
DNA: TGTGCCAGCAGCTTAGCTACATTGAACACTGAAGCTTTCTTT
CDR3: CASSLATLNTEAFF

size: .
J: TRBJ1-2
V: TRBV5-4
D: TRBD1
DNA: TGTGCCAGCAGCCAGGCGACAGGGGTGTATGGCTACACCTTC
CDR3: CASSQATGVYGYTF

size: .
J: TRBJ2-7
V: TRBV21-1
D: .
DNA: TGTGCCAGCAAGGAGGACAGGCCGACTGCCTACGAGCAGTACTTC
CDR3: CASKEDRPTAYEQYF

size: .
J: TRBJ2-7
V: TRBV5-4
D: TRBD1
DNA: TGTGCCACCTGGAGTGCGGACAGGGGACCCTACGAGCAGTACTTC
CDR3: CATWSADRGPYEQYF

size: .
J: TRBJ2-5
V: TRBV5-1
D: TRBD2
DNA: TGCGCCAGCAGCTGGGAGGGACTAGCCCTAGAGACCCAGTACTTC
CDR3: CASSWEGLALETQYF

size: few
J: TRBJ2-7
V: TRBV7-2
D: .
DNA: TGTGCCAGCAGCCCGGGGTCGGGGTCCTACGAGCAGTACTTC
CDR3: CASSPGSGSYEQYF

size: .
J: TRBJ2-7
V: TRBV6-6
D: .
DNA: TGTGCCAGCAGTACCATCAGACAGTACGAGCAGTACTTC
CDR3: CASSTIRQYEQYF

size: few
J: TRBJ2-3
V: TRBV7-3
D: .
DNA: TGTGCCAGCAGCCCGGGGGGCTTTACTAGCACAGATACGCAGTATTTT
CDR3: CASSPGGFTSTDTQYF

size: .
J: TRBJ2-6
V: TRBV5-5
D: .
DNA: TGTGCCAGCAGCACACCACAGTGGGCCATCCGCTCTGGGGCCAACGTCCTGACTTTC
CDR3: CASSTPQWAIRSGANVLTF

size: few
J: TRBJ1-1
V: TRBV7-9
D: .
DNA: TGTGCCAGCAGCGACGGAGGGGCCGGAGGCACTGAAGCTTTCTTT
CDR3: CASSDGGAGGTEAFF

size: few
J: TRBJ1-3
V: TRBV5-6
D: .
DNA: TGTGCCAGCAGCTTGGGCGCATCTCCGCCTGGAAACACCATATATTTT
CDR3: CASSLGASPPGNTIYF

size: .
J: TRBJ2-7
V: TRBV7-9
D: .
DNA: TGTGCCAGCAGCTGGACCGGGACACCCTACGAGCAGTACTTC
CDR3: CASSWTGTPYEQYF

size: .
J: TRBJ2-7
V: TRBV5-1
D: .
DNA: TGCGCCAGCAGCCCAGTGGGGGGGGCCTCCTACGAGCAGTACTTC
CDR3: CASSPVGGASYEQYF

size: few
J: TRBJ2-2
V: TRBV11-2
D: .
DNA: TGTGCCAGCAGCTTAGATCTTGTGGGGCTTCACGGGGAGCTGTTTTTT
CDR3: CASSLDLVGLHGELFF

size: few
J: TRBJ2-4
V: TRBV28
D: TRBD2
DNA: TGTGCCAGCAATATTTTTAGCGGGACGACAAAAAACATTCAGTACTTC
CDR3: CASNIFSGTTKNIQYF

size: .
J: TRBJ2-7
V: TRBV7-3
D: TRBD1
DNA: TGTGCCAGCAGCTTAGGTGGGCAGGGGGCGCGTATCTACTTC
CDR3: CASSLGGQGARIYF

size: few
J: TRBJ1-1
V: TRBV25-1
D: .
DNA: TGTGCCAGCAGTGAACCGGGGCGGGATTCGGCTGAAGCTTTCTTT
CDR3: CASSEPGRDSAEAFF

size: few
J: TRBJ2-3
V: TRBV5-4
D: .
DNA: TGTGCCAGCAGCTTGGGGGTGGGCAGTCAGACAGATACGCAGTATTTT
CDR3: CASSLGVGSQTDTQYF

size: .
J: TRBJ2-5
V: TRBV7-7
D: .
DNA: TGTGCTAGCAGCTTTGGCGGGATGGGAGAGACCCAGTACTTC
CDR3: CASSFGGMGETQYF

size: .
J: TRBJ1-5
V: TRBV30
D: .
DNA: TGTGCCTGGGGCCATAGGAGGGGCAATCAGCCCCAGCATTTT
CDR3: CAWGHRRGNQPQHF

size: few
J: TRBJ1-5
V: TRBV7-2
D: .
DNA: TGTGCCAGCAGCTTAGGGAGGATCGCCAGAGGCAATCAGCCCCAGCATTTT
CDR3: CASSLGRIARGNQPQHF

size: few
J: TRBJ1-2
V: TRBV6-1
D: .
DNA: TGTGCCAGCACCCAAGGGGCTAACTATGGCTACACCTTC
CDR3: CASTQGANYGYTF

size: once
J: TRBJ2-1
V: TRBV6-1
D: .
DNA: TGTGCCAGCAGTGAGCGGGGTGGGTACAATGAGCAGTTCTTC
CDR3: CASSERGGYNEQFF

size: few
J: TRBJ2-5
V: TRBV6-1
D: .
DNA: TGTGCCAGCAGTGCGGGGACTGGTAAACCCCAGTACTTC
CDR3: CASSAGTGKPQYF

size: few
J: TRBJ1-2
V: TRBV7-6
D: TRBD1
DNA: TGTGCCAGCAGCTCTGGACAGGAACGTGGCTACACCTTC
CDR3: CASSSGQERGYTF